The 11 T cell receptor beta chains given below trace back to one sample, sequenced in a study of response to subunit inactivated influenza vaccine. TCRdb analysed the RT-PCR reads with MiXCR anew, one entry per CDR3 protein. This table has 250,000 to 350,000 distinct CDR3 sequences, around 22% appearing once. This specimen was PBMCs from blood, taken less than 22 months after vaccination. Receptors originate from a man between 50 and 75 years old who received an inactivated influenza vaccine.

A few counts support this clonotype. The chain is built from TRBV10-1 and TRBJ2-1; D may be TRBD1 (6 bases). Germline V gives CDR1 WNHNN, CDR2 SYGVQD (reference sequence). CDR3 size: 13 residues. Trimming cost V 6 bases and J 9 bases, with 15 bases left between them. CDR3 loop: CASRREPRGEQFF. CDR3 DNA sequence: TGCGCCAGCAGACGAGAACCCAGGGGTGAGCAGTTCTTC.

This clonotype appeared a few times. This chain connects TRBV12-3 or TRBV12-4 to TRBJ1-4, with D unresolved. CDR3 length equals 15 residues. V lost 2 bases to trimming and J lost 0 bases, with 7 bases between them. As DNA, the CDR3 is TGTGCCAGCAGTTTATCCAAAGCAACTAATGAAAAACTGTTTTTT. This gives the protein CASSLSKATNEKLFF.

V and J are TRBV28 and TRBJ1-2, with 7 bases aligning to TRBD1. The CDR3 runs to 15 residues. Trimming removed 6 bases from V and 3 bases from J; junction bases left unmatched: 10. The V gene's germline CDR1 is MDHEN and CDR2 SYDVKM. The CDR3 sequence is CASSPKGQFYYGYTF. The CDR3 DNA reads TGTGCCAGCAGCCCAAAGGGACAGTTTTACTATGGCTACACCTTC.

J is TRBJ2-6 and V is TRBV12-3 or TRBV12-4, with D uncertain. The CDR3 totals 15 residues. The ends were cut back, 4 bases at V and 0 bases at J, with 7 bases in the middle. The CDR3 nucleotides read TGTGCCAGCAGTTCCCATTACTCTGGGGCCAACGTCCTGACTTTC. It yields the protein CASSSHYSGANVLTF.

The V gene is TRBV3-1, the J gene TRBJ2-1, with 8 bases identical to TRBD2. From germline, CDR1 is LGHDT and CDR2 YNNKEL (reference sequence). The V segment lost 3 bases and the J segment 9 bases; nucleotides outside the gene matches: 1. The CDR3 consists of 12 residues. CDR3 nucleotide sequence: TGTGCCAGCAGCCACAGCGGGGGTGAGCAGTTCTTC. Residues: CASSHSGGEQFF.

The V and J genes are TRBV5-5 and TRBJ1-3; D remains unclear. Trimming took 4 bases from V and 0 from J, leaving 11 bases between them. The length of the CDR3 is 15 residues. From germline, CDR1 is SGHKS and CDR2 YYEKEE (reference sequence). The CDR3 coding sequence is TGTGCCAGCAGCAAAGAGCCCCACTCTGGAAACACCATATATTTT. Amino acids: CASSKEPHSGNTIYF.

A few counts support this clonotype. The CDR3 region has the DNA TGTGCCAGCACAGGGGTCAATGAGCAGTTCTTC. It encodes CASTGVNEQFF. The V and J genes are TRBV6-6 and TRBJ2-1; the D gene is possibly TRBD1 (6 bases). V was cut by 7 bases and J by 6 bases, with 7 bases left in between. This CDR3 region has 11 residues. Germline assignment: CDR1 MNHNY and CDR2 SVGAGI (reference sequence).

J is TRBJ2-1 and V is TRBV3-1; 10 bases fit TRBD2. The ends lost 0 bases at V and 7 bases at J; junction bases unmatched: 9. Germline CDR1 LGHDT, CDR2 YNNKEL (reference sequence). The CDR3 spans 17 residues. CDR3 amino acids: CASSQDRSGRARNEQFF. As DNA, the CDR3 is TGTGCCAGCAGCCAAGATCGGAGCGGGAGGGCAAGGAATGAGCAGTTCTTC.

This sequence joins TRBV5-5 and TRBJ2-3; D gene ambiguous. Germline CDR1 SGHKS, CDR2 YYEKEE (reference sequence). Trimming cost V 4 bases and J 6 bases, with 15 bases left between them. CDR3 length: 14 amino acids. The CDR3 loop is CASSHERSYDTQYF. In DNA form, the CDR3 reads TGTGCCAGCAGCCATGAACGTTCATACGATACGCAGTATTTT.

The chain has TRBV7-8 and TRBJ1-2, with D hard to call. The CDR3 runs to 13 residues. Germline CDR1 and CDR2: SGHVS and FQNEAQ. Trimming shortened V by 2 bases and J by 8 bases, and 12 bases separated the two germline ends. The CDR3 DNA reads TGTGCCAGCAGCTTACCCAAGGGCTACGGCTACACCTTC. This gives the protein CASSLPKGYGYTF.

This clonotype has just a few counts. The chain links TRBV29-1 to TRBJ2-3, with unresolved D. The CDR3 spans 12 residues. Trimming cost V 4 bases and J 2 bases, with 7 bases left between them. CDR1 and CDR2 from the germline V gene are SQVTM and ANQGSEA. The CDR3, as DNA: TGCAGCGTTGGACACAACACAGATACGCAGTATTTT. Translation gives CSVGHNTDTQYF.